This TCR beta chain is drawn from a study of T cell repertoires in cytomegalovirus infection. Study-wide points: CMV-specific TCR beta clonotypes restricted by HLA-C dominated the ex vivo response.

This clonotype has a handful of counts. Its antigen is unknown. The CDR3 is made up of 19 amino acids. From germline, CDR1 is LGHNA and CDR2 YSLEER. Between the trimmed V and J ends, which lost 2 bases and 0 bases, there was a span of 20 bases. TCRdb analysed the reads with MiXCR anew, one entry per CDR3 protein. The sample records hundreds of thousands of distinct CDR3 sequences, around 30% being singletons. Sequencing used cultured PBMCs, obtained from culture after CMV antigen stimulation. The V call is TRBV4-3, the J call TRBJ2-1; TRBD1 is a possible D gene (5 bases). This sequence originates from a human donor in good health (CMV status not recorded). Some clones in this sample may be carry-over from other donors' samples. CDR3 in DNA: TGCGCCAGCAGCCAAACAGGACACATAGTCAAGAGCTCCTACAATGAGCAGTTCTTC. Its protein product is CASSQTGHIVKSSYNEQFF.